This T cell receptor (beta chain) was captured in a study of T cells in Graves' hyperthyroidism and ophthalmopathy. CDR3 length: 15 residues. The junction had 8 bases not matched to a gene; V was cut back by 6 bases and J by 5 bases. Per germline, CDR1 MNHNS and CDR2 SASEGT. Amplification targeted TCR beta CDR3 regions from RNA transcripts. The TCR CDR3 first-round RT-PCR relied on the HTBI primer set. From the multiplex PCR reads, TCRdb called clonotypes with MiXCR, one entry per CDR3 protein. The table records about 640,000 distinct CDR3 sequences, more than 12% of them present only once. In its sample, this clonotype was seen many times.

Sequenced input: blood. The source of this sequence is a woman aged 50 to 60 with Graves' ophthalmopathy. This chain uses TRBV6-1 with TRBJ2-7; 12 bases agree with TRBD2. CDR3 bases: TGTGCCAGCAGCCCACTAGGACTAGCGGGAAACGAGCAGTACTTC. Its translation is CASSPLGLAGNEQYF.